This TCR beta chain appears in the sequencing data of a study of blood T cell repertoires in COVID-19. Study in general: Sites across the United States, Italy and Spain contributed samples from acute and convalescent COVID-19. T cells, B-cell-depleted T cells, or PBMCs provided the cDNA or gDNA that served as material.

The CDR3 extends over 15 amino acids. V shed 5 bases, J shed 5 bases, and the junction held 8 bases outside the gene matches. The V gene's germline CDR1 is LNHDA and CDR2 SQIVND (reference sequence). Assay used: immunoSEQ multiplex PCR; TCRdb lists only in-frame clones, some missing. The sample consists of 55,000 to 75,000 clones, about 87% of them appearing once. Sequenced: peripheral blood. This TCR came from a man aged 50-60 years with active COVID-19. The rearrangement uses TRBV19 and TRBJ2-2, with 7 positions matching TRBD1. CDR3 in amino acids: CASSVRGRETGELFF. For the CDR3, the DNA is TGTGCCAGTAGTGTAAGGGGGCGAGAGACCGGGGAGCTGTTTTTT.